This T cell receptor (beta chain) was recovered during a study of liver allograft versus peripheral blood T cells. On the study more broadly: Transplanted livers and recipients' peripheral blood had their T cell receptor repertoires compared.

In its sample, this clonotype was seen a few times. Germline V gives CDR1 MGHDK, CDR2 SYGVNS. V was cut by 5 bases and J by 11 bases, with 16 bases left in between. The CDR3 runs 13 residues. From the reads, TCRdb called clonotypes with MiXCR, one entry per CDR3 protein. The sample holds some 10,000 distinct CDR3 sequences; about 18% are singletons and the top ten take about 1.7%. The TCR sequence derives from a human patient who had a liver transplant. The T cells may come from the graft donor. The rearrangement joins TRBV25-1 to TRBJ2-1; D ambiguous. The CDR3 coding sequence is TGTGCCAGCAGTCTTAACCTTGAAGACCAGCAGTTCTTC. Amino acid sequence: CASSLNLEDQQFF.